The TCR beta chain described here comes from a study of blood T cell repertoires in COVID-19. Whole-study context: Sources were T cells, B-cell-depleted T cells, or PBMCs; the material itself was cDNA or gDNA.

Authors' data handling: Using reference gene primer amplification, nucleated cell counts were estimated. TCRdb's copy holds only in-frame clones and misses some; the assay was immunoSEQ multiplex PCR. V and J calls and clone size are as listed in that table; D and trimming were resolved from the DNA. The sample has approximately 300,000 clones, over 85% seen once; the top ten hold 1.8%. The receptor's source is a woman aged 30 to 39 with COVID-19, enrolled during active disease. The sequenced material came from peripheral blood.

The CDR3 DNA is TGTGCCACCAGTGACGGGTACACCATATATTTT. This translates into CATSDGYTIYF. J is TRBJ1-3 and V is TRBV24-1, with D unresolved. The CDR3 spans 11 residues. Trimming cost V 4 bases and J 8 bases, with 5 bases left between them. Germline CDR1 is KGHDR and CDR2 is SFDVKD.